The following is a T cell receptor (beta chain) sequence with its context. Its antigen is currently unknown. These data belong to a study of graft-versus-host responses after intestinal transplantation. Turning to the study itself: Every transplant recipient was induced with anti-thymocyte globulin, then maintained on tacrolimus and steroids for around 3 years. General study findings and limits: Maximum circulating GvH clone levels tracked with early post-transplant HvG decreases. Some GvH clones were seen earlier in gut or blood, suggesting intestinal origin. Allografts from individuals with graft-donor T cell macrochimerism displayed high graft-versus-host to host-versus-graft clonal ratios.

The data were produced by immunoSEQ multiplex PCR, yet TCRdb's version contains in-frame clones alone and is incomplete. The sample yields nearly 110,000 clones, 80% to 90% seen once. The material was unstimulated CD4+ T cells sorted from spleen or lymph node cells, obtained before transplant. The TCR originated in a human donor who was the organ donor for an intestinal transplant.

The CDR3 DNA sequence: TGTGCCATCAGTGTGAAGGGGGGGCAGGAGACCCAGTACTTC. Its protein is CAISVKGGQETQYF. The chain recombines TRBV10-3 with TRBJ2-5; maybe TRBD2 (7 bases). V was trimmed by 4 bases and J by 5 bases, leaving 14 bases between them. The CDR3 extends over 14 amino acids. The germline gives CDR1 ENHRY, CDR2 SYGVKD.